The 15 T cell receptor beta chains below all came from one sample that was sequenced in a study of blood T cell repertoires in COVID-19. Data came from immunoSEQ multiplex PCR; TCRdb stores just in-frame clones and leaves some out. In the table there are approximately 160,000 clones, approximately 82% of which are singletons. Specimen: peripheral blood. These TCRs come from a woman between 45 and 65 years old in a cohort sampled during active or convalescent COVID-19.

The rearrangement uses TRBV5-1 and TRBJ2-3; the D is unclear. The CDR3 is 16 amino acids. V was pared by 4 bases and J by 4 bases, with 19 bases between. CDR1 and CDR2 (germline): SGHRS, YFSETQ. The CDR3 loop reads CASSAARGVGSDTQYF. CDR3 nucleotides: TGCGCCAGCAGCGCCGCACGCGGCGTTGGATCAGATACGCAGTATTTT.

V and J are TRBV3-1 (or the pseudogene TRBV3-2) and TRBJ2-1; D perhaps matches TRBD1 (5 bases). Germline CDR1 and CDR2: LGHDT and YNNKEL (reference sequence). There are 14 residues in the CDR3. V was clipped by 1 base and J by 6 bases, with 10 bases between them. The CDR3 sequence: CASSQGQYGNEQFF. DNA for the CDR3: TGTGCCAGCAGCCAAGGACAGTACGGCAATGAGCAGTTCTTC.

The V and J genes are TRBV7-8 and TRBJ1-1, with D perhaps matching TRBD1 (6 bases). Germline CDR1 reads SGHVS; CDR2 reads FQNEAQ. The CDR3 is 13 amino acids. V was cut by 4 bases and J by 6 bases, with 12 bases left in between. CDR3 DNA: TGTGCCAGCAGCTACCGACAGGCTGCTGAAGCTTTCTTT. It is translated as CASSYRQAAEAFF.

The chain carries TRBV19 and TRBJ2-1; D perhaps matches TRBD2 (5 bases). V gave up 5 bases and J gave up 7 bases, with 21 bases separating them. The CDR3 consists of 16 residues. Germline values: CDR1 LNHDA, CDR2 SQIVND (reference sequence). CDR3 sequence reads: CASSADYRLGKNEQFF. The CDR3, as DNA: TGTGCCAGTAGTGCCGACTACCGCCTGGGAAAGAATGAGCAGTTCTTC.

J is TRBJ1-1 and V is TRBV19, with 12 bases lining up with TRBD1. V trimming: 3 bases; J trimming: 9 bases; junction bases outside the gene matches: 11. Germline CDR1 and CDR2: LNHDA and SQIVND (reference sequence). The CDR3 covers 16 residues. Written as DNA, the CDR3 is TGTGCCAGTAGTATCGGTCCGGGACAGGGGGCTAAAAAAGCTTTCTTT. It specifies CASSIGPGQGAKKAFF.

This sequence joins TRBV7-8 and TRBJ2-7; a weak D match, TRBD1 (6 bases). This CDR3 contains 14 residues. The ends were cut back, 3 bases at V and 6 bases at J, with 15 bases in the middle. Germline-derived CDR1 and CDR2 are SGHVS and FQNEAQ. The CDR3 coding sequence is TGTGCCAGCAGCTTTGGGCAGGGGAGCCTCGAGCAGTACTTC. This codes for CASSFGQGSLEQYF.

The chain couples TRBV4-1 to TRBJ2-1; 9 positions match TRBD2. V lost 0 bases to trimming and J lost 1 base; unmatched junction nucleotides: 7. Looked up from germline, CDR1 is MGHRA and CDR2 is YSYEKL. There are 18 residues in the CDR3. CDR3: CASSQDAGGLPSYNEQFF. For the CDR3, the DNA is TGCGCCAGCAGCCAAGACGCGGGGGGGCTTCCTTCCTACAATGAGCAGTTCTTC.

The chain uses TRBV6-2 or TRBV6-3 and TRBJ1-1; perhaps TRBD1 as D (5 bases). From germline, CDR1 is MNHEY and CDR2 SVGEGT. V lost 2 bases and J 0 bases, leaving 19 bases between the germline ends. The CDR3 length is 18 residues. CDR3 DNA: TGTGCCAGCAGTTACCACCCTGGGGGGGGTGAAGTGAACACTGAAGCTTTCTTT. This translates into CASSYHPGGGEVNTEAFF.

The gene calls are TRBV5-6 and TRBJ2-2, with 10 bases identical to TRBD1. This CDR3 has 18 amino acids. V shed 2 bases, J shed 7 bases, and the junction held 14 bases outside the gene matches. Germline V gene lookup returns CDR1 SGHDT and CDR2 YYEEEE. The CDR3 region is CASSLAARGQGYIGELFF. The CDR3 DNA sequence: TGTGCCAGCAGCTTAGCCGCGCGGGGACAGGGGTATATCGGGGAGCTGTTTTTT.

The V call is TRBV24-1, the J call TRBJ2-3; 8 bases fit TRBD1. V was clipped by 1 base and J by 7 bases; unmatched bases: 9. The CDR3 contains 16 residues. Germline assignment: CDR1 KGHDR and CDR2 SFDVKD. The CDR3 DNA follows: TGTGCCACCAGTGATTTCATAAGGACAGGGTTGAATACGCAGTATTTT. This encodes CATSDFIRTGLNTQYF.

V is TRBV5-1 and J is TRBJ1-2; D is ambiguous. Germline assignment: CDR1 SGHRS and CDR2 YFSETQ. The CDR3 sequence is 15 residues long. Trimming took off 0 bases at V and 3 bases at J, with 12 bases between the two ends. CDR3: CASSLGNHGDYGYTF. CDR3 sequence (DNA): TGCGCCAGCAGCTTGGGGAACCACGGGGACTATGGCTACACCTTC.

This rearrangement joins TRBV19 to TRBJ1-5, with no clear D. Germline V gene lookup returns CDR1 LNHDA and CDR2 SQIVND (reference sequence). The CDR3 is made up of 13 amino acids. V lost 2 bases, J lost 4 bases, and 6 bases lay in between. The CDR3 spells CASSILRNQPQHF. CDR3 DNA: TGTGCCAGTAGTATACTGAGGAATCAGCCCCAGCATTTT.

The chain uses TRBV19 and TRBJ1-1, with D possibly being TRBD1 (6 bases). Germline-derived CDR1 and CDR2 are LNHDA and SQIVND (reference sequence). Trimming pared 6 bases from V and 1 base from J, leaving 15 bases between. The CDR3 is 15 amino acids. The CDR3 DNA sequence: TGTGCCAGTAGGATTAACAGGGAATGGAACACTGAAGCTTTCTTT. It codes for CASRINREWNTEAFF.

CDR3 bases: TGTGCCAGCTCGACGACAGGGCTTGGGGTGACTGAAGCTTTCTTT. Translation gives CASSTTGLGVTEAFF. J is TRBJ1-1 and V is TRBV18; TRBD1 matches at 7 bases. The CDR3 contains 15 residues. With V trimmed by 6 bases and J by 5 bases, 12 bases remained unmatched. CDR1 is KGHSH and CDR2 is LQKENI in the germline V gene.

This rearrangement joins TRBV6-2 or TRBV6-3 to TRBJ2-1; D is perhaps TRBD1 (6 bases). Trimming removed 2 bases at V and 5 bases at J, with 13 bases between. Germline V gives CDR1 MNHEY, CDR2 SVGEGT. This CDR3 has 15 residues. The CDR3 is CASSYPPWTDNEQFF. The CDR3, as DNA: TGTGCCAGCAGTTACCCTCCCTGGACAGACAATGAGCAGTTCTTC.